Shown below are 18 T cell receptor beta chains from a single sample sequenced in a study of blood T cell repertoires in COVID-19. Assay: immunoSEQ multiplex PCR; the TCRdb copy retains only in-frame clones and omits some. The data hold roughly 310,000 clones, with 89% observed a single time. The sequenced sample consisted of PBMCs or T cells enriched from blood (not recorded which). The receptors originated from a woman aged 40 to 50 who had recovered from COVID-19.

The rearrangement links TRBV28 to TRBJ1-4; 10 nucleotides line up with TRBD1. V lost 5 bases and J lost 7; bases outside the gene matches: 4. Germline lookup yields CDR1 MDHEN and CDR2 SYDVKM. The CDR3 length is 14 residues. CDR3 nucleotide sequence: TGTGCCAGCAGTGGGACAGGGGATGCTGAAAAACTGTTTTTT. Encoded protein: CASSGTGDAEKLFF.

The chain couples TRBV19 to TRBJ1-2; TRBD1 matches 8 bases. Germline CDR1 reads LNHDA; CDR2 reads SQIVND (reference sequence). The CDR3 has 13 residues. V was clipped by 5 bases and J by 7 bases; unmatched bases: 6. CDR3 sequence: CASSVDRDSGYTF. For the CDR3, the DNA is TGTGCCAGTAGTGTGGACAGGGATAGTGGCTACACCTTC.

This sequence joins TRBV4-1 and TRBJ1-2; 7 bases align to TRBD1. The CDR3 totals 15 residues. Germline CDR1 MGHRA, CDR2 YSYEKL. V lost 2 bases and J lost 2; bases outside the gene matches: 5. CDR3 bases: TGCGCCAGCAGCCAAAGGCAGGGGGACAACTATGGCTACACCTTC. It is translated as CASSQRQGDNYGYTF.

The chain joins TRBV4-1 to TRBJ1-5; perhaps TRBD1 as D (5 bases). The CDR3 sequence is 14 residues long. V lost 4 bases and J 4 bases, leaving 11 bases between the germline ends. CDR1 is MGHRA, CDR2 YSYEKL, per germline. The chain's CDR3 is CASSRLGQNQPQHF. CDR3 coding DNA: TGCGCCAGCAGCCGCCTAGGACAAAATCAGCCCCAGCATTTT.

The chain combines TRBV20-1 with TRBJ1-4, with TRBD1 identical over 7 bases. The CDR3 is 15 amino acids. Germline trimming cut 3 bases from V and 5 bases from J; bases unmatched to any gene: 9. Germline assignment: CDR1 DFQATT and CDR2 SNEGSKA (reference sequence). The CDR3 spells CSASAPGTANEKLFF. In DNA form, the CDR3 reads TGCAGTGCTAGTGCCCCCGGGACAGCAAATGAAAAACTGTTTTTT.

V and J are TRBV3-1 (or the pseudogene TRBV3-2) and TRBJ2-7; D call uncertain. Trimming left V 0 bases short and J 0 bases short, with 12 bases between. Germline V lookup: CDR1 LGHDT, CDR2 YNNKEL (reference sequence). The CDR3 is 16 amino acids. DNA of the CDR3: TGTGCCAGCAGCCAAGAATGGGTGAGGAGCTCCTACGAGCAGTACTTC. Translated, it gives CASSQEWVRSSYEQYF.

This clone appeared many times. V gene TRBV19 combines with J gene TRBJ2-1; 10 bases match TRBD2. V dropped 2 bases and J dropped 5; count of bases not matched to a gene: 3. Germline V gives CDR1 LNHDA, CDR2 SQIVND (reference sequence). This CDR3 comprises 15 residues. The CDR3 sequence is CASSITSGVHNEQFF. In DNA, the CDR3 is TGTGCCAGTAGTATAACTAGCGGGGTTCACAATGAGCAGTTCTTC.

This chain uses TRBV5-6 with TRBJ2-7; tentatively, D is TRBD1 (5 bases). Trimming cost V 2 bases and J 1 base, with 7 bases left between them. The CDR3 contains 13 residues. Looked up from germline, CDR1 is SGHDT and CDR2 is YYEEEE. CDR3 residues: CASSLQESYEQYF. In nucleotides, the CDR3 is TGTGCCAGCAGCTTACAGGAATCCTACGAGCAGTACTTC. The variable domain in full, completed from reference TRBV5-6 and TRBJ2-7, reads DAGVTQSPTHLIKTRGQQVTLRCSPKSGHDTVSWYQQALGQGPQFIFQYYEEEERQRGNFPDRFSGHQFPNYSSELNVNALLLGDSALYLCASSLQESYEQYFGPGTRLTVT.

This sequence joins TRBV2 and TRBJ2-3; D may be TRBD2 (5 bases). V was shortened by 1 base and J by 0 bases, with 14 bases between the two germline ends. Germline V CDR1 and CDR2: SNHLY, FYNNEI. There are 17 residues in the CDR3. CDR3 in DNA: TGTGCCAGCAGTGAAGTGAGGGCAGCCTCTAGCACAGATACGCAGTATTTT. This encodes CASSEVRAASSTDTQYF.

The chain employs TRBV4-3 and TRBJ2-5, with D perhaps TRBD2 (6 bases). V was pared by 1 base and J by 4 bases, with 7 bases between. Germline lookup yields CDR1 LGHNA and CDR2 YSLEER. This CDR3 is 13 amino acids long. The CDR3 DNA is TGCGCCAGCAGCCAAGGGAGGGGAGAGACCCAGTACTTC. It codes for CASSQGRGETQYF.

This chain joins TRBV7-3 and TRBJ2-2; D is unclear. V lost 5 bases and J 0 bases, leaving 4 bases between the germline ends. The CDR3 spans 13 residues. In germline, CDR1 is SGHTA, CDR2 FQGTGA. The CDR3 loop reads CASSRANTGELFF. As DNA, the CDR3 is TGTGCCAGCAGCCGGGCGAACACCGGGGAGCTGTTTTTT.

The V and J genes are TRBV6-5 and TRBJ1-2, with a possible D match to TRBD1 (5 bases). Trimming stripped 3 bases from V and 4 bases from J, with 15 bases between. This CDR3 spans 15 amino acids. Germline loops: CDR1 MNHEY, CDR2 SVGAGI. CDR3 nucleotides: TGTGCCAGCAGTTATCAAAGGGGTTCGGGCTATGGCTACACCTTC. Protein: CASSYQRGSGYGYTF.

J is TRBJ2-5 and V is TRBV15; no firm D call. Trimming took 0 bases from V and 5 from J, leaving 7 bases between them. This CDR3 has 13 residues. Germline assignment: CDR1 LNHNV and CDR2 YYDKDF (reference sequence). This CDR3 reads CATSRESRETQYF. In nucleotides, the CDR3 is TGTGCCACCAGCAGAGAAAGCCGTGAGACCCAGTACTTC.

V usage is TRBV9 and J usage is TRBJ2-2; tentative D call: TRBD1 (6 bases). The CDR3 is made up of 15 amino acids. The germline CDR1 and CDR2 sequences are SGDLS and YYNGEE. V dropped 1 base and J dropped 4 bases, with 11 bases sitting between them. DNA for the CDR3: TGTGCCAGCAGCGTACGGACAGCCGGCACCGGGGAGCTGTTTTTT. Translated, it gives CASSVRTAGTGELFF.

This rearrangement joins TRBV6-5 to TRBJ1-1; 8 nucleotides align to TRBD1. Germline values: CDR1 MNHEY, CDR2 SVGAGI. With V trimmed by 5 bases and J by 1 base, 3 bases remained unmatched. CDR3 length: 14 amino acids. DNA for the CDR3: TGTGCCAGCAGTCAACAGGGGGGGAACACTGAAGCTTTCTTT. This encodes CASSQQGGNTEAFF.

This clone occurred once. V usage is TRBV19 and J usage is TRBJ2-7, with D perhaps TRBD1 (6 bases). This CDR3 comprises 14 residues. The germline V gene encodes CDR1 LNHDA and CDR2 SQIVND (reference sequence). V lost 3 bases and J 6 bases, leaving 15 bases between the germline ends. The CDR3 coding sequence is TGTGCCAGTAGTATTCGTGGACAGACGGGCGAGCAGTACTTC. Protein sequence: CASSIRGQTGEQYF.

The V and J genes are TRBV15 and TRBJ2-7; the match to TRBD1 covers 10 bases. After removal of 1 base from V and 5 bases from J, the junction contained 8 bases not matched to a gene. Germline lookup yields CDR1 LNHNV and CDR2 YYDKDF (reference sequence). The CDR3 contains 16 residues. The CDR3, as DNA: TGTGCCACCAGCAGAGTATTAGGGACAGGGGTAGACGAGCAGTACTTC. Protein: CATSRVLGTGVDEQYF.

J is TRBJ1-2 and V is TRBV11-2; possible D gene TRBD1, 5 bases. Per germline, CDR1 SGHAT and CDR2 FQNNGV. Trimming took 5 bases from V and 4 from J, leaving 11 bases between them. The CDR3 spans 13 residues. In nucleotides, the CDR3 is TGTGCCAGCAGCCCTTCAGACAGCTATGGCTACACCTTC. Translated, it gives CASSPSDSYGYTF.